The following is a T cell receptor beta chain sequence with its context. The antigen is not known. CDR1 MNHEY and CDR2 SVGAGI come from the germline V gene. The CDR3 has 15 amino acids. Trimming pared 6 bases from V and 2 bases from J, leaving 14 bases between. This entry is derived from a study of OX40 agonist ivuxolimab in advanced cancers. The table came from immunoSEQ multiplex PCR; TCRdb's copy has only in-frame clones and leaves some out. The table lists 35,000 to 45,000 clones, roughly 87% of them singletons. Study results and caveats: Mean expanded clone counts were higher in CD8+ than CD4+ T cells. With doses of 0.1-3.0 mg/kg, partial responders showed among the lowest clonal expansion.

The starting material was CD4+ or CD8+ T cells sorted from blood, obtained in a trial of the OX40 agonist ivuxolimab. The chain combines TRBV6-5 with TRBJ2-1; D gene uncertain. The sequence was obtained from an adult with an advanced solid tumor such as melanoma, head and neck, liver or kidney cancer. DNA of the CDR3: TGTGCCAGCAGCCCGGGTCGAAGCCCCTACAATGAGCAGTTCTTC. Residues: CASSPGRSPYNEQFF.